A selection of T cell receptor beta chains follows, all from one sample in a study of OX40 agonist ivuxolimab in advanced cancers. The repertoire was sequenced with immunoSEQ multiplex PCR; TCRdb's copy has only in-frame clones and lacks some. The sample carries tens of thousands of clones, roughly 87% recorded once. The input for sequencing was CD4+ or CD8+ T cells sorted from blood, taken in a trial of the OX40 agonist ivuxolimab. These receptors originate from an adult with an advanced solid tumor such as melanoma, head and neck, liver or kidney cancer. The CDR3 runs from the conserved cysteine through the conserved F or W. Each record gives: V gene, CDR3 length, J gene, CDR3 protein.

TRBV13	16	TRBJ2-2	CASSPRTGGFTGELFF
TRBV6-5	13	TRBJ2-7	CASSYSWGYEQYF
TRBV18	15	TRBJ2-2	CASCPGDKNTGELFF
TRBV5-6	13	TRBJ1-4	CASTIATNEKLFF
TRBV7-8	14	TRBJ1-1	CASRHRQGDTEAFF
TRBV13	15	NA	CASSKSGQGAYEQYF
TRBV27	13	TRBJ2-1	CASSGGAYNEQFF
TRBV28	14	TRBJ1-2	CATGTGFLSYGYTF
TRBV28	15	TRBJ1-2	CASSLPIIDIGGYTF
TRBV25-1	16	TRBJ2-3	CASSEKLAASTDTQYF
TRBV18	14	TRBJ2-2	CASSPSAGTGELFF
TRBV6-1	15	TRBJ2-1	CASGRLGSSYNEQFF
TRBV28	16	TRBJ2-3	CASSLMGGTSTDTQYF
TRBV28	12	TRBJ1-1	CASSLADTEAFF
TRBV28	13	TRBJ1-2	CAASPGPYYGYTF
TRBV5-1	13	TRBJ2-7	CASSYLGAYEQYF
TRBV6-5	13	TRBJ1-2	CASRDLTNYGYTF
TRBV27	12	TRBJ1-1	CATTGPSGGAFF
TRBV5-1	13	TRBJ2-1	CASSFLGGIEQFF
TRBV10-2	16	TRBJ2-1	CASSVSRDRGINEQFF
TRBV7-6	15	TRBJ2-2	CASSQFGGNTGELFF
TRBV27	16	TRBJ2-3	CASSPGTGGWTDTQYF
TRBV9	15	TRBJ2-1	CASSGPGTGYNEQFF
TRBV20-1	10	TRBJ1-1	CSAMSAEAFF
TRBV27	14	TRBJ2-1	CASSLGTTSNEQFF
TRBV4-1	13	TRBJ1-4	CASSQIPNEKLFF
TRBV5-6	12	TRBJ1-1	CASSFGGTEAFF
TRBV6-5	14	TRBJ2-6	CASQPASGANVLTF
TRBV27	16	TRBJ1-5	CASSLSRQLGNQPQHF
TRBV14	13	TRBJ1-2	CASSQGMNYGYTF
TRBV28	14	TRBJ2-1	CASSLFQGDNEQFF
TRBV27	12	TRBJ1-1	CASKAGSTEAFF
TRBV28	15	TRBJ1-3	CASSIGQYSGNTIYF
TRBV4-3	14	TRBJ2-1	CASSQESVDNEQFF
TRBV27	15	TRBJ2-2	CASNIAGGRTGELFF
TRBV6-5	14	TRBJ2-7	CASWGVRQSYEQYF
TRBV5-4	13	TRBJ1-1	CASSLFGDTEAFF
TRBV29-1	11	TRBJ2-7	CSGGSSYEQYF
TRBV7-6	15	TRBJ1-1	CASSPPGALSTEAFF
TRBV19	14	TRBJ1-6	CASSRSSYNSPLHF
TRBV2	11	TRBJ1-2	CAGQTWKGYTF
TRBV29-1	14	TRBJ1-4	CSVEFQQGNEKLFF
TRBV11-2	15	TRBJ1-2	CASSLRDREPYGYTF
TRBV7-6	16	TRBJ1-4	CASSLATGATNEKLFF
TRBV2	13	TRBJ1-1	CASSVAEHTEAFF
TRBV4-1	13	TRBJ1-1	CASSHPRDTEAFF
TRBV13	12	TRBJ2-7	CASSSTSYEQYF
TRBV4-1	12	TRBJ1-1	CASASTGTEAFF
TRBV27	15	TRBJ1-4	CASSLGQGSNEKLFF
TRBV11-2	13	TRBJ2-1	CASDREGYNEQFF
TRBV7-3	14	TRBJ2-3	CASRQTGVGDTQYF
TRBV6-1	13	TRBJ2-2	CASLDTATGELFF
TRBV4-3	13	TRBJ1-4	CASSQVIGEKLFF
TRBV2	16	TRBJ2-2	CASTSGQGYDTGELFF
TRBV6-5	13	TRBJ1-1	CASSPLGGTEAFF
TRBV2	15	TRBJ2-5	CASSAGTSGVETQYF
TRBV10-3	14	TRBJ1-5	CAISGQGPDQPQHF
TRBV7-9	14	TRBJ1-1	CATQTPGVGTEAFF
TRBV11-2	15	TRBJ2-1	CASSLERESYNEQFF
TRBV7-6	15	TRBJ2-5	CASSPDWKVLKTQYF